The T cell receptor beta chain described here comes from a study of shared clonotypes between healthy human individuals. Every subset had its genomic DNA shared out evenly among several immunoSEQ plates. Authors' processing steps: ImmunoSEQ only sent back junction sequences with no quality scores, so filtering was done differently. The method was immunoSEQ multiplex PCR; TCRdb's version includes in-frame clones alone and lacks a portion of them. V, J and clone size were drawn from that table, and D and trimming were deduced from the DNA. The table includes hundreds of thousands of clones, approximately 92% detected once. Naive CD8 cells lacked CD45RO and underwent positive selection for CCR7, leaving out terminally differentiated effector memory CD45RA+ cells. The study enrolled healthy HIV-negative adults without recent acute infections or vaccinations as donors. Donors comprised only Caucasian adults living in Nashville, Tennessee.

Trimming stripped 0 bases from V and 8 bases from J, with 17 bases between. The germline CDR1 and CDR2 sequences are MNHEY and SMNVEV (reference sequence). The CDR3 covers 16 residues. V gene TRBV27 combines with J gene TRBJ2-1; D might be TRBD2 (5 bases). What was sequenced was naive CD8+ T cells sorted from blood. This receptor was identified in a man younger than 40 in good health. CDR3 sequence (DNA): TGTGCCAGCAGTTTATCCGGTGGGAGAGGGTACGATGAGCAGTTCTTC. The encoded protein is CASSLSGGRGYDEQFF.